This T cell receptor (beta chain) was profiled in a study of CD8 T cells in ankylosing spondylitis. Germline assignment: CDR1 SEHNR and CDR2 FQNEAQ (reference sequence). The CDR3 totals 13 residues. Between the trimmed V and J ends, which lost 5 bases and 0 bases, there was a span of 7 bases. TCRdb reprocessed the 5' RACE reads via MiXCR and lists one record per CDR3 protein. The sample shows 130,000 or so distinct CDR3 sequences, over 6.5% of them seen only once. This clonotype has at least ten counts. Its specificity is not known. Study-level results: Seven to nine highly homologous variants made up a TCR beta motif, and this motif appeared characteristic of ankylosing spondylitis blood.

This TCR was sampled from a male donor with ankylosing spondylitis or in good health (not recorded which). The sample was blood, either unsorted or a sorted T cell fraction (not recorded which). The genes are TRBV7-9 and TRBJ1-1; unclear D gene. Here the CDR3 DNA reads TGTGCCAGCAGCCGGGGAGTGAACACTGAAGCTTTCTTT. Translated: CASSRGVNTEAFF.